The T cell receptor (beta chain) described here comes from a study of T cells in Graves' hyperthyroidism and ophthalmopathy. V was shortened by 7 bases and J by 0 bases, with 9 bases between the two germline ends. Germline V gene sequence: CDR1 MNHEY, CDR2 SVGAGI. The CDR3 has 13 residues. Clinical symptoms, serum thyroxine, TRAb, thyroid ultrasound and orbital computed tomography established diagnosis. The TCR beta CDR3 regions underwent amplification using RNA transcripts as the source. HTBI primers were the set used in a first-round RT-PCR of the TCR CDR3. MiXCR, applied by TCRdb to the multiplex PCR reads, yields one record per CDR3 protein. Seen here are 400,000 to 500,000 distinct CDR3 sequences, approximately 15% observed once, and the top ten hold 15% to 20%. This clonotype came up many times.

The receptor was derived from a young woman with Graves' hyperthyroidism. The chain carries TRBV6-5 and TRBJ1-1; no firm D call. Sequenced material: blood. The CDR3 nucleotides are TGTGCCAGCACGTTACCCATGAACACTGAAGCTTTCTTT. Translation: CASTLPMNTEAFF.